One and the same sample provided the 5 T cell receptor beta chains below, sequenced in a study of OX40 agonist ivuxolimab in advanced cancers. Measured with immunoSEQ multiplex PCR; TCRdb has only the in-frame clones, and not every one. The top ten clones hold 3% to 4% of a sample with about 95,000 clones, approximately 85% of them seen once. The sequencing used CD4+ or CD8+ T cells sorted from blood, collected in a trial of the OX40 agonist ivuxolimab. The receptors were gathered from an adult with an advanced solid tumor such as melanoma, head and neck, liver or kidney cancer.

The chain joins TRBV14 to TRBJ2-6, with D hard to call. The CDR3 has 15 residues. V was trimmed by 0 bases and J by 0 bases, leaving 3 bases between them. Germline CDR1 and CDR2: SGHDN and FVKESK. The CDR3 coding sequence is TGTGCCAGCAGCCAAGACAGCTCTGGGGCCAACGTCCTGACTTTC. It yields the protein CASSQDSSGANVLTF.

V and J are TRBV4-2 and TRBJ2-7, with D perhaps matching TRBD2 (5 bases). The germline V and J ends were trimmed by 3 bases and 4 bases, with 16 bases remaining between them. This CDR3 comprises 15 residues. CDR1 and CDR2 from the germline V gene are LGHNA and YNFKEQ. The CDR3 DNA is TGTGCCAGCAGCCAGAGGAGCGGATACCGTTACGAGCAGTACTTC. Translation gives CASSQRSGYRYEQYF.

The gene calls are TRBV28 and TRBJ2-4; D not certain. Germline CDR1 and CDR2: MDHEN and SYDVKM. With 2 bases removed from V and 0 bases from J, the gap between germline ends came to 5 bases. The CDR3 contains 14 residues. The CDR3 loop reads CASSLAEAKNIQYF. The CDR3 DNA sequence: TGTGCCAGCAGTTTAGCGGAAGCCAAAAACATTCAGTACTTC.

The V gene is TRBV7-9, the J gene TRBJ2-1; the D is unclear. The V and J ends lost 1 base and 3 bases respectively, with 10 bases between them. Germline V gene sequence: CDR1 SEHNR, CDR2 FQNEAQ (reference sequence). CDR3 size: 15 residues. The CDR3 loop is CASSLGSYYYNEQFF. CDR3 nucleotide sequence: TGTGCCAGCAGCTTAGGCTCATACTACTACAATGAGCAGTTCTTC.

J is TRBJ2-7 and V is TRBV6-6; D gene uncertain. The CDR3 extends over 14 amino acids. Deletions cut 3 bases from V and 5 bases from J, with 14 bases between. Per the germline V gene, CDR1 is MNHNY and CDR2 is SVGAGI (reference sequence). CDR3 region: CASSYGTGLNEQYF. The CDR3 DNA reads as TGTGCCAGCAGTTATGGTACCGGGCTCAACGAGCAGTACTTC.